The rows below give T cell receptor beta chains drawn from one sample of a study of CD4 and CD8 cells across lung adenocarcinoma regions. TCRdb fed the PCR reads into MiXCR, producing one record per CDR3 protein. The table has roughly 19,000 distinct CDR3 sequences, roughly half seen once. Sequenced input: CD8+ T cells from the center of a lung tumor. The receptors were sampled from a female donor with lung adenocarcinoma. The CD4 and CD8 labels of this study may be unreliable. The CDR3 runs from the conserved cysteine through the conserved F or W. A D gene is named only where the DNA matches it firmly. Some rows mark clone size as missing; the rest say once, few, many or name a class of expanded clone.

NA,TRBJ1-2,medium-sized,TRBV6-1,TGTGCCAGCAGTGAATCGGGTCCTAACTATGGCTACACCTTC,CASSESGPNYGYTF
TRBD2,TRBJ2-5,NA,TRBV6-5,TGTGCCAGCAGTTACTCGCTAGCGGGAGGGTATAAAGAGACCCAGTACTTC,CASSYSLAGGYKETQYF
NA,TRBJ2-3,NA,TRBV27,TGTGCCAGCCGACCCCGACGTGACCCCACAGATACGCAGTATTTT,CASRPRRDPTDTQYF
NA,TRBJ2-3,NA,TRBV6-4,TGTGCCAGCACCGACAGGGAGGTCAGCACAGATACGCAGTATTTT,CASTDREVSTDTQYF
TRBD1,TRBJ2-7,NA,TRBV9,TGTGCCAGCAGCGATGGGGGACAGGGGACCTACGAGCAGTACTTC,CASSDGGQGTYEQYF
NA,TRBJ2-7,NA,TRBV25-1,TGTGCCAGCAGGGTAGCGGCTTCCTACGAGCAGTACTTC,CASRVAASYEQYF
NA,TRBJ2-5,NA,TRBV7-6,TGTGCCAGCAGCCCCTGGGGACGGCAAGAGACCCAGTACTTC,CASSPWGRQETQYF
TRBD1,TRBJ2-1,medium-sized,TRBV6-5,TGTGCCAGCAGAGGACAGGGGGGCCCCAATGAGCAGTTCTTC,CASRGQGGPNEQFF
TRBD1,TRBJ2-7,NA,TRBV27,TGTGCCAGCAGTTCCCCCGGGACAGGGAGCTACGAGCAGTACTTC,CASSSPGTGSYEQYF
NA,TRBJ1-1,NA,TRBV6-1,TGTGCCAGCAGGGCAATAGTGAACACTGAAGCTTTCTTT,CASRAIVNTEAFF
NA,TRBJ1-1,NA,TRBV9,TGTGCCAGCAGCGCTGGATACGGACAGATAAACACTGAAGCTTTCTTT,CASSAGYGQINTEAFF
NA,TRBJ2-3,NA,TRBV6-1,TGTGCCGGCACGGGCGAGGGAGCCAAAGACACTCAGTATTTT,CAGTGEGAKDTQYF
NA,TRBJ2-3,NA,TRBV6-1,TGTGCCAGCAGTCACAGCGAGGGGACACTGGGGATTTCGGATACGCAGTATTTT,CASSHSEGTLGISDTQYF
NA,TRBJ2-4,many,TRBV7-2,TGTGCCAGCAGCTTGGCTTTGGGACAACAAAACATTCAGTACTTC,CASSLALGQQNIQYF
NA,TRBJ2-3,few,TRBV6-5,TGTGCCAGCAGTTACTCGATCCAGAGGACAGATACGCAGTATTTT,CASSYSIQRTDTQYF
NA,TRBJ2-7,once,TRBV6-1,TGTGCCGGCCGAGACCGAGAGACGCAGTACTTC,CAGRDRETQYF
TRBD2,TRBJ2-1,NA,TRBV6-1,TGTGCCAGTAGAGTAGCGGGGGGAAATTACAATGAGCAGTTCTTC,CASRVAGGNYNEQFF